What follows are 27 T cell receptor beta chains derived from one specimen sequenced in a study of identical twins. TCRdb itself ran the 5' RACE reads through MiXCR, one entry per CDR3 protein. Of some 590,000 distinct CDR3 sequences listed, 9.6% are singletons. This same sample was also part of a study on yellow fever vaccine responses in identical twins.

The sample was PBMCs. These receptors were obtained from a woman under 30 in good health.

The chain is built from TRBV24-1 and TRBJ2-5; no firm D call. V lost 3 bases to trimming and J lost 3 bases, with 4 bases between them. The germline V gene has CDR1 KGHDR and CDR2 SFDVKD. The CDR3 length is 12 residues. The CDR3 protein is CATSDNEETQYF. CDR3 bases: TGTGCCACCAGTGATAATGAAGAGACCCAGTACTTC.

In its sample, this clonotype was seen many times. The chain recombines TRBV28 with TRBJ1-1; 7 bases fit TRBD1. This CDR3 region has 17 residues. J gave up 2 bases and V 5 bases, and 14 bases lay outside the gene matches. The germline V gene has CDR1 MDHEN and CDR2 SYDVKM. The DNA for the CDR3 is TGTGCCAGCAGTACACGTCGGACAGGTGTCCTTAACACTGAAGCTTTCTTT. This gives the protein CASSTRRTGVLNTEAFF.

The V gene is TRBV4-3, the J gene TRBJ2-1; 9 positions agree with TRBD2. Germline loops: CDR1 LGHNA, CDR2 YSLEER. After removal of 0 bases from V and 8 bases from J, the junction contained 11 bases not matched to a gene. This CDR3 region has 17 residues. Here the CDR3 reads CASSQDSPAGGGDEQFF. The CDR3 coding sequence is TGCGCCAGCAGCCAAGATTCCCCAGCGGGAGGAGGCGATGAGCAGTTCTTC.

The V gene is TRBV29-1, the J gene TRBJ2-5; the D gene is possibly TRBD1 (5 bases). Trimming cost V 1 base and J 2 bases, with 8 bases left between them. The length of the CDR3 is 13 residues. From germline, CDR1 is SQVTM and CDR2 ANQGSEA. Here the CDR3 DNA reads TGCAGCGTTGAAGGACAGCTACAAGAGACCCAGTACTTC. It codes for CSVEGQLQETQYF.

The table lists this clonotype with a few counts. The junction differs from germline at one of its ends, possibly a read error. J is TRBJ2-2 and V is TRBV6-1, with 8 nucleotides matching TRBD2. The CDR3 runs 17 residues. Germline-derived CDR1 and CDR2 are MNHNS and SASEGT. For the CDR3, the DNA is TGTGTCAGCGCAGAGCCGGGGGGGGTTTTATGGATCGGGGAGCTGTTTTTT. Translating it yields CVSAEPGGVLWIGELFF.

The table lists this clonotype with many counts. CDR3 DNA: TGCAGTGCCGGACAGGGCTCCGGCACCGGGGAGCTGTTTTTT. Its protein product is CSAGQGSGTGELFF. The J gene is TRBJ2-2, the V gene TRBV20-1; 8 bases match TRBD1. With 6 bases clipped from V and 4 bases from J, the junction kept 7 bases outside the gene matches. The CDR3 is 14 amino acids. Germline assignment: CDR1 DFQATT and CDR2 SNEGSKA (reference sequence).

This clonotype was observed a few times. The chain couples TRBV6-6 to TRBJ2-3, with 11 bases lining up with TRBD1. The V and J ends lost 8 bases and 5 bases, in that order; junction bases with no gene match: 3. CDR1 and CDR2 from the germline V gene are MNHNY and SVGAGI (reference sequence). This CDR3 contains 13 residues. CDR3 in DNA: TGTGCCAGCGGAGGGACAGGGGGAGATACGCAGTATTTT. The encoded protein is CASGGTGGDTQYF.

The V call is TRBV6-2 or TRBV6-3, the J call TRBJ2-7; TRBD1 matches at 9 bases. V dropped 0 bases and J dropped 5; count of bases not matched to a gene: 5. This CDR3 is 15 amino acids long. Germline loops: CDR1 MNHEY, CDR2 SVGEGT. The CDR3 DNA sequence: TGTGCCAGCAGTTACTCAAGGGACAGGGTCAACGAGCAGTACTTC. It is translated as CASSYSRDRVNEQYF.

At least ten counts were recorded for this clonotype. The rearrangement joins TRBV12-3 or TRBV12-4 to TRBJ2-2; unclear D gene. CDR3 length: 13 amino acids. The V end was cut by 5 bases, the J end by 7 bases, with 11 bases between. The chain's CDR3 is CASSPLRVGELFF. DNA of the CDR3: TGTGCCAGCAGTCCCCTTCGGGTCGGGGAGCTGTTTTTT.

V and J are TRBV18 and TRBJ2-1; 8 nucleotides line up with TRBD2. Trimming cost V 4 bases and J 3 bases; bases outside gene matches: 5. The CDR3 is 15 residues long. Germline V gene lookup returns CDR1 KGHSH and CDR2 LQKENI. Here the CDR3 reads CASSRGLANYNEQFF. In nucleotides, the CDR3 is TGTGCCAGCTCACGAGGACTAGCTAACTACAATGAGCAGTTCTTC.

In this sample, this clonotype turned up a few times. V is TRBV5-1 and J is TRBJ1-2; weak D call: TRBD1 (6 bases). Trimming stripped 0 bases from V and 5 bases from J, with 14 bases between. Germline lookup yields CDR1 SGHRS and CDR2 YFSETQ. This CDR3 has 15 residues. CDR3 residues: CASSLAGGASYGYTF. The CDR3 DNA is TGCGCCAGCAGCTTGGCCGGGGGGGCGTCTTATGGCTACACCTTC.

The chain carries TRBV3-1 and TRBJ2-1; 14 nucleotides line up with TRBD2. The J segment lost 0 bases and the V segment lost 3 bases, leaving 7 bases of the junction unmatched. CDR1 is LGHDT, CDR2 YNNKEL, per germline (reference sequence). CDR3 length: 19 residues. The CDR3 sequence: CASSQGQGTSGSSYNEQFF. In DNA form, the CDR3 reads TGTGCCAGCAGCCAGGGACAGGGGACTAGCGGGAGCTCCTACAATGAGCAGTTCTTC.

In its sample, this clonotype was seen many times. The V gene is TRBV7-9, the J gene TRBJ1-1, with a tentative D call TRBD1 (5 bases). V lost 3 bases, J lost 1 base, and 9 bases lay in between. This CDR3 region has 14 residues. Germline CDR1 and CDR2: SEHNR and FQNEAQ (reference sequence). The CDR3 DNA reads TGTGCCAGCAGCTTGGGACCGCAGAACACTGAAGCTTTCTTT. Translated: CASSLGPQNTEAFF.

This clonotype has ten or more counts. The genes are TRBV6-2 or TRBV6-3 and TRBJ2-5; TRBD1 might be the D (5 bases). Germline V gene data show CDR1 as MNHEY and CDR2 as SVGEGT. Trimming took 6 bases from V and 3 from J, leaving 11 bases between them. This CDR3 has 13 amino acids. The CDR3 DNA is TGTGCCAGCAGCCTAACAGGAAAAGAGACCCAGTACTTC. This gives the protein CASSLTGKETQYF.

This clonotype was seen at least ten times. J is TRBJ1-2 and V is TRBV29-1; D not resolved. V lost 2 bases and J 4 bases, leaving 11 bases between the germline ends. Germline CDR1 SQVTM, CDR2 ANQGSEA. This CDR3 region has 13 residues. As DNA, the CDR3 is TGCAGCGTTGAACTACCAGGTAGCTATGGCTACACCTTC. Residues: CSVELPGSYGYTF.

This clonotype was seen many times. CDR3 region: CASSLDRIGNIQYF. The CDR3, as DNA: TGTGCCAGCAGCTTAGACCGGATTGGAAACATTCAGTACTTC. The chain couples TRBV7-2 to TRBJ2-4; D unclear. The V gene lost 1 base and the J gene lost 6 bases, with 10 bases spanning the gap. CDR3 length: 14 amino acids. The germline CDR1 and CDR2 sequences are SGHTA and FQGNSA.

This clonotype turned up a few times. This chain connects TRBV5-1 to TRBJ1-1; D uncertain. The CDR3 is 14 amino acids. With 0 bases removed from V and 8 bases from J, the gap between germline ends came to 14 bases. Looked up from germline, CDR1 is SGHRS and CDR2 is YFSETQ. The CDR3 DNA sequence: TGCGCCAGCAGCTTGGAGCCCAGGAAAGCCGAAGCTTTCTTT. Translated, it gives CASSLEPRKAEAFF.

V and J are TRBV15 and TRBJ2-1; possibly TRBD2 for D (6 bases). The CDR3 extends over 14 amino acids. Trimming left V 1 base short and J 2 bases short, with 6 bases between. Germline V lookup: CDR1 LNHNV, CDR2 YYDKDF (reference sequence). The CDR3 DNA reads as TGTGCCACCAGCAGAGGGGGGGCCTACAATGAGCAGTTCTTC. This codes for CATSRGGAYNEQFF.

This clonotype appeared a few times. At one end, the junction sequence differs from germline, possibly due to a read error. This chain uses TRBV28 with TRBJ2-6; 15 bases agree with TRBD2. The CDR3 runs 18 residues. Germline CDR1 is MDHEN and CDR2 is SYDVKM. The CDR3 DNA is TGTGCCAGGAGTTTGGGACTAGCGGGAGGATCAGGGGCCAACGTCCTGACTTTC. As protein: CARSLGLAGGSGANVLTF.

Ten or more counts support this clonotype. The chain couples TRBV4-2 to TRBJ1-1, with a weak D call TRBD1 (5 bases). Germline V gene sequence: CDR1 LGHNA, CDR2 YNFKEQ. The ends were cut back, 0 bases at V and 8 bases at J, with 19 bases in the middle. The CDR3 has 16 amino acids. The CDR3 loop is CASSQDAGTGRREAFF. The CDR3 coding sequence is TGTGCCAGCAGCCAAGACGCCGGGACGGGACGTCGGGAAGCTTTCTTT.

This chain links TRBV5-1 with TRBJ2-2; D gene unclear. This CDR3 is 15 amino acids long. The V gene's germline CDR1 is SGHRS and CDR2 YFSETQ. V lost 0 bases, J lost 4 bases, and 10 bases lay in between. The CDR3 is CASSLAPSGTGELFF. CDR3 DNA: TGCGCCAGCAGCTTGGCCCCTTCTGGCACCGGGGAGCTGTTTTTT. Complete variable domain (other parts from reference TRBV5-1 and TRBJ2-2): KAGVTQTPRYLIKTRGQQVTLSCSPISGHRSVSWYQQTPGQGLQFLFEYFSETQRNKGNFPGRFSGRQFSNSRSEMNVSTLELGDSALYLCASSLAPSGTGELFFGEGSRLTVL.

This clonotype was observed at least ten times. The J gene is TRBJ2-1, the V gene TRBV7-9, with D possibly being TRBD2 (6 bases). The CDR3 is 15 residues long. V lost 5 bases and J 5 bases, leaving 16 bases between the germline ends. Germline CDR1 SEHNR, CDR2 FQNEAQ (reference sequence). Here the CDR3 reads CASSPAGGANNEQFF. The CDR3 DNA reads TGTGCCAGCAGCCCTGCCGGGGGAGCTAACAATGAGCAGTTCTTC.

This clonotype was seen at least ten times. The gene calls are TRBV10-3 and TRBJ2-3, with D possibly TRBD1 on 5 matching bases. The CDR3 sequence is 18 residues long. CDR1 and CDR2 from the germline V gene are ENHRY and SYGVKD. The germline V and J ends were trimmed by 7 bases and 6 bases, with 29 bases remaining between them. The CDR3 DNA sequence: TGTGCCATCAAAGGGGCCTTGGGCTCCGAAAGCACATCGGATACGCAGTATTTT. Its translation is CAIKGALGSESTSDTQYF.

Ten or more counts support this clonotype. The V call is TRBV7-4, the J call TRBJ2-1; either TRBD1 or TRBD2 may supply D (6 bases each). Germline CDR1 SGHVT, CDR2 SQSDAQ. This CDR3 has 14 residues. The V end lost 4 bases, the J end lost 7 bases, and 14 bases lay between the germline ends. Here the CDR3 reads CASSWQGRENEQFF. DNA for the CDR3: TGTGCCAGCAGCTGGCAGGGGCGGGAAAATGAGCAGTTCTTC.

This clonotype was recorded many times. V and J are TRBV6-1 and TRBJ1-2, with 7 bases identical to TRBD1. V gave up 4 bases and J gave up 8 bases; unmatched junction bases: 7. CDR1 is MNHNS, CDR2 SASEGT, per germline. The CDR3 has 13 amino acids. DNA for the CDR3: TGTGCCAGCAGTGTCCGACAGGGTGGAGGCTACACCTTC. Protein product: CASSVRQGGGYTF.

Only a few counts were recorded for this clonotype. The chain has TRBV4-2 and TRBJ2-3; 15 nucleotides align to TRBD2. Germline V lookup: CDR1 LGHNA, CDR2 YNFKEQ. The CDR3 loop spans 17 amino acids. Losses at the gene ends were 4 bases for V and 1 base for J; bases not matched to a gene: 3. The CDR3 here is CASSPGTSGGRTDTQYF. The CDR3 DNA is TGTGCCAGCAGCCCGGGGACTAGCGGGGGGCGCACAGATACGCAGTATTTT.

The chain carries TRBV20-1 and TRBJ2-5, with a possible D match to TRBD1 (7 bases). Germline values: CDR1 DFQATT, CDR2 SNEGSKA (reference sequence). Trimming removed 2 bases from V and 4 bases from J, with 23 bases in between. This CDR3 has 17 amino acids. The CDR3 DNA sequence: TGCAGTGCTAGATGGGGAGGCGACAGGGACATGGGAGAGACCCAGTACTTC. It codes for CSARWGGDRDMGETQYF.